One sample yielded the 10 T cell receptor beta chains listed below, sequenced in a study of blood T cells in healthy people across ages. The authors ran a second PCR of about 7 to 12 cycles using a sample-barcoded 5' primer and a J-beta primer mix. One entry per CDR3 protein, called by TCRdb with MiXCR from the 5' RACE reads. The sample has 730,000 or so distinct CDR3 sequences; approximately 39% are singletons. Sequenced material: blood. The origin of the receptors is a woman in her sixties or seventies in good health.

V usage is TRBV6-2 or TRBV6-3 and J usage is TRBJ2-1; 10 bases are shared with TRBD2. The tail of the sequence fits TRBJ2-7 better, so the J call may be wrong. CDR3 size: 18 residues. Looked up from germline, CDR1 is MNHEY and CDR2 is SVGEGT. The CDR3 here is CASSYGLAGVRAYNEQYF. CDR3 DNA: TGTGCCAGCAGTTACGGGCTAGCGGGAGTTAGGGCCTACAATGAGCAGTACTTC.

A word on this clonotype: One base away lies a much larger clone, so this may be a sequencing read error. V is TRBV10-3 and J is TRBJ1-2; D is ambiguous. The CDR3 contains 12 residues. V was cut by 2 bases and J by 6 bases, with 7 bases left in between. From germline, CDR1 is ENHRY and CDR2 SYGVKD. DNA of the CDR3: TGTGCCATCAGTGAGCCCCGTGATGGCTACACCTTC. Its protein product is CAISEPRDGYTF.

This chain joins TRBV9 and TRBJ2-1; 10 positions match TRBD2. V was pared by 4 bases and J by 7 bases, with 5 bases of the junction left unmatched. The length of the CDR3 is 14 residues. The germline CDR1 and CDR2 sequences are SGDLS and YYNGEE. The CDR3 bases are TGTGCCAGCAGCACGGGACTAGCGCCGAATGAGCAGTTCTTC. Translated: CASSTGLAPNEQFF.

There are many counts of this clonotype. The chain couples TRBV24-1 to TRBJ2-3; no clear D. The CDR3 is 12 amino acids. The germline gives CDR1 KGHDR, CDR2 SFDVKD. Trimming stripped 1 base from V and 7 bases from J, with 5 bases between. The CDR3 is CATSDLRNTQYF. The CDR3 DNA reads as TGTGCCACCAGTGATTTACGAAATACGCAGTATTTT.

V and J are TRBV12-3 or TRBV12-4 and TRBJ1-5; D is possibly TRBD1 (5 bases). V was shortened by 5 bases and J by 10 bases, with 21 bases between the two germline ends. The CDR3 spans 15 residues. DNA of the CDR3: TGTGCCAGCAGTCCAGGAGTGACAGACACCTCACCCCAGCATTTT. Protein: CASSPGVTDTSPQHF.

This clonotype was seen at least ten times. J is TRBJ2-6 and V is TRBV30; possible D gene TRBD1, 6 bases. In germline, CDR1 is GTSNPN, CDR2 SVGIG (reference sequence). With 8 bases removed from V and 4 bases from J, the gap between germline ends came to 18 bases. CDR3 length equals 15 residues. As DNA, the CDR3 is TGTGCCAGTACTACAGGGAAGGTGGGGGCCAACGTCCTGACTTTC. This translates into CASTTGKVGANVLTF.

The chain has TRBV11-1 and TRBJ2-1; the D gene is possibly TRBD2 (6 bases). V lost 2 bases and J lost 8, with 13 bases in between. Germline V gene lookup returns CDR1 SGHAT and CDR2 FQDESV (reference sequence). The CDR3 sequence is 14 residues long. The CDR3, as DNA: TGTGCCAGCAGCTTAAAGGCGGGGTTTGATGAGCAGTTCTTC. It translates to CASSLKAGFDEQFF.

The genes are TRBV5-1 and TRBJ1-1, with 12 positions matching TRBD1. V trimming: 4 bases; J trimming: 5 bases; junction bases outside the gene matches: 15. Germline lookup yields CDR1 SGHRS and CDR2 YFSETQ. CDR3 length equals 18 residues. CDR3 bases: TGCGCCAGCAGCCGGGCGATTCCGGGACAGGGGGCCCGAACTGAAGCTTTCTTT. Translated, it gives CASSRAIPGQGARTEAFF.

This clonotype was seen a few times. The V and J genes are TRBV29-1 and TRBJ2-1, with D tentatively TRBD2 (5 bases). Germline V gene sequence: CDR1 SQVTM, CDR2 ANQGSEA. CDR3 size: 13 residues. Between the trimmed V and J ends, which lost 7 bases and 5 bases, there was a span of 15 bases. The CDR3 DNA sequence: TGCAGCGCATCCGGTTCGGGGAACAATGAGCAGTTCTTC. The encoded protein is CSASGSGNNEQFF.

The gene calls are TRBV29-1 and TRBJ2-7; TRBD2 might be the D (6 bases). This CDR3 contains 13 residues. The V gene lost 6 bases and the J gene lost 4 bases, with 16 bases spanning the gap. Germline assignment: CDR1 SQVTM and CDR2 ANQGSEA. The CDR3 DNA reads as TGCAGCGTCGGGACTCCAGAGTTATACGAGCAGTACTTC. Amino acids: CSVGTPELYEQYF.